These 11 T cell receptor beta chains came from one sample sequenced in a study of T-cell memory formation after mild COVID-19 (dated by TCRdb to about 2021). The receptor library was made with 5' RACE. The sequencer listed for this sample is Illumina NovaSeq 6000. The public reads were reanalyzed by TCRdb: fastp trimming at Q25, MiXCR alignment, in-frame beta chains only. When rows share a CDR3 protein, they turn into one entry using the most common DNA and genes. The sample records a few hundred thousand distinct CDR3 sequences, approximately 21% of which are singletons. The top ten constitute about 8.7% of the sample. Source material: PBMCs or a T cell subset sorted from them (not recorded which). Source of these receptors: an adult woman who had mild COVID-19 (a few samples of this study predate the infection). The sample titles of this study are shuffled in the database, so cell type and time point are left out; the donor was told from shared clones.

This clonotype was observed a few times. V usage is TRBV29-1 and J usage is TRBJ2-7; 10 nucleotides agree with TRBD1. Germline trimming cut 2 bases from V and 6 bases from J; bases unmatched to any gene: 10. The CDR3 spans 15 residues. Germline CDR1 reads SQVTM; CDR2 reads ANQGSEA. This CDR3 is CSVEPGTGAPREQYF. The CDR3 nucleotides are TGCAGCGTTGAACCCGGGACAGGGGCTCCCCGCGAGCAGTACTTC.

This clonotype appeared a few times. The chain couples TRBV2 to TRBJ2-1, with D possibly being TRBD1 (6 bases). The V end was cut by 7 bases, the J end by 2 bases, with 9 bases between. Germline lookup yields CDR1 SNHLY and CDR2 FYNNEI. CDR3 length: 13 amino acids. CDR3 coding DNA: TGTGCCAGCAACAGGGATGCCTACAATGAGCAGTTCTTC. Residues: CASNRDAYNEQFF.

This clonotype was seen a handful of times. The V gene is TRBV5-1, the J gene TRBJ2-7; 9 positions agree with TRBD1. With V trimmed by 7 bases and J by 5 bases, 7 bases remained unmatched. Germline V gives CDR1 SGHRS, CDR2 YFSETQ. The CDR3 runs 13 residues. The CDR3 nucleotides are TGCGCCAGCTTTGGGACAGGGAAGGACGAGCAGTACTTC. Translation: CASFGTGKDEQYF. Together with reference TRBV5-1 and TRBJ2-7, the CDR3 gives the full variable domain: KAGVTQTPRYLIKTRGQQVTLSCSPISGHRSVSWYQQTPGQGLQFLFEYFSETQRNKGNFPGRFSGRQFSNSRSEMNVSTLELGDSALYLCASFGTGKDEQYFGPGTRLTVT.

The chain links TRBV20-1 to TRBJ2-7; 9 positions match TRBD2. Germline values: CDR1 DFQATT, CDR2 SNEGSKA (reference sequence). The J segment lost 7 bases and the V segment lost 6 bases, leaving 13 bases of the junction unmatched. CDR3 length: 14 amino acids. The chain's CDR3 is CSAKTLAGRGEQYF. In DNA, the CDR3 is TGCAGTGCCAAAACTCTAGCGGGGAGAGGAGAGCAGTACTTC.

This chain connects TRBV15 to TRBJ2-7; weak D call: TRBD1 (5 bases). The CDR3 spans 13 residues. V was cut by 8 bases and J by 4 bases, with 15 bases left in between. The germline gives CDR1 LNHNV, CDR2 YYDKDF (reference sequence). CDR3 protein: CATLGQGSYEQYF. The CDR3 region has the DNA TGTGCCACCCTAGGCCAGGGAAGTTACGAGCAGTACTTC.

This clonotype was detected only a few times. The chain combines TRBV12-3 or TRBV12-4 with TRBJ2-5; 8 bases map to TRBD2. This CDR3 is 15 amino acids long. After removal of 3 bases from V and 4 bases from J, the junction contained 7 bases not matched to a gene. This chain's CDR3 is CASSLGLGLIETQYF. CDR3 DNA sequence: TGTGCCAGCAGTTTGGGACTAGGCTTGATAGAGACCCAGTACTTC.

This clonotype was counted ten times or more. The chain recombines TRBV20-1 with TRBJ2-1, with D unresolved. Deletions cut 0 bases from V and 10 bases from J, with 13 bases between. This CDR3 has 13 residues. Germline lookup yields CDR1 DFQATT and CDR2 SNEGSKA (reference sequence). The CDR3: CSARDPLSLEQFF. DNA for the CDR3: TGCAGTGCTAGAGATCCCCTATCTTTGGAGCAGTTCTTC.

In its sample, this clonotype was seen many times. The gene calls are TRBV7-9 and TRBJ1-1; 7 bases align to TRBD1. J lost 6 bases, V lost 3 bases, and 4 bases had no gene match. CDR1 and CDR2 (germline): SEHNR, FQNEAQ (reference sequence). The CDR3 covers 13 residues. The CDR3 is CASSLGQGAEAFF. The CDR3 DNA reads TGTGCCAGCAGCTTGGGTCAGGGGGCTGAAGCTTTCTTT.

The chain couples TRBV18 to TRBJ1-6; 12 nucleotides align to TRBD1. This CDR3 region has 15 residues. Trimming took 4 bases from V and 9 from J; bases not matched to a gene: 4. Germline V gives CDR1 KGHSH, CDR2 LQKENI. The CDR3 loop is CASSLGQGAASPLHF. The DNA of the CDR3 is TGTGCCAGCTCACTGGGACAGGGGGCAGCTTCACCCCTCCACTTT. Looking up the rest from reference TRBV18 and TRBJ1-6 gives the full variable domain: NAGVMQNPRHLVRRRGQEARLRCSPMKGHSHVYWYRQLPEEGLKFMVYLQKENIIDESGMPKERFSAEFPKEGPSILRIQQVVRGDSAAYFCASSLGQGAASPLHFGNGTRLTVT.

This clonotype was counted a few times. V usage is TRBV4-2 and J usage is TRBJ1-1, with D tentatively TRBD1 (5 bases). The CDR3 loop spans 15 amino acids. V shed 2 bases and J shed 1 base, with 11 bases lying between them. The germline CDR1 and CDR2 sequences are LGHNA and YNFKEQ. CDR3 region: CASSQSRGTNTEAFF. The CDR3 DNA reads TGTGCCAGCAGCCAATCGAGGGGCACGAACACTGAAGCTTTCTTT.

The rearrangement joins TRBV18 to TRBJ1-2, with D possibly being TRBD1 (5 bases). In germline, CDR1 is KGHSH, CDR2 LQKENI. V was shortened by 0 bases and J by 4 bases, with 15 bases between the two germline ends. The CDR3 spans 16 residues. Written as DNA, the CDR3 is TGTGCCAGCTCACCACCGACAGCGCGAGGCCTCTATGGCTACACCTTC. Its translation: CASSPPTARGLYGYTF.